Following are 20 T cell receptor beta chains from one sample sequenced in a study of blood T cell repertoires in COVID-19. Using immunoSEQ multiplex PCR, the repertoire was profiled, and TCRdb retains in-frame clones only, with some absent. Here the sample spans roughly 160,000 clones, over 65% being singletons. The sample consisted of peripheral blood. These receptors came from a woman aged 80 or over with acute or convalescent COVID-19.

This sequence joins TRBV2 and TRBJ2-1; 9 bases fit TRBD1. This CDR3 has 14 amino acids. The V segment lost 10 bases and the J segment 4 bases; nucleotides outside the gene matches: 8. The V gene's germline CDR1 is SNHLY and CDR2 FYNNEI. CDR3 DNA: TGTGCCACCCAGCCGGACAGGGGTTACAATGAGCAGTTCTTC. Encoded protein: CATQPDRGYNEQFF. The full variable domain, completed using reference TRBV2 and TRBJ2-1, is EPEVTQTPSHQVTQMGQEVILRCVPISNHLYFYWYRQILGQKVEFLVSFYNNEISEKSEIFDDQFSVERPDGSNFTLKIRSTKLEDSAMYFCATQPDRGYNEQFFGPGTRLTVL.

The V and J genes are TRBV2 and TRBJ2-7, with D perhaps matching TRBD2 (7 bases). V was trimmed by 6 bases and J by 6 bases, leaving 18 bases between them. Germline CDR1 is SNHLY and CDR2 is FYNNEI. This CDR3 contains 14 residues. The CDR3 DNA sequence: TGTGCCAGCAGCGCATGGGACACGGGGGGCGAGCAGTACTTC. This translates into CASSAWDTGGEQYF.

The gene calls are TRBV29-1 and TRBJ1-2; no clear D gene. This CDR3 is 11 amino acids long. Per the germline V gene, CDR1 is SQVTM and CDR2 is ANQGSEA. Trimming left V 3 bases short and J 5 bases short, with 7 bases between. The CDR3 DNA reads as TGCAGCGTTGACGTCCCTTATGGCTACACCTTC. It translates to CSVDVPYGYTF.

This chain uses TRBV13 with TRBJ2-7; 9 bases agree with TRBD1. CDR1 and CDR2 (germline): PRHDT, FYEKMQ (reference sequence). J lost 4 bases, V lost 4 bases, and 14 bases had no gene match. The CDR3 covers 17 residues. CDR3 residues: CASSSRGQGPQEYEQYF. DNA of the CDR3: TGTGCCAGCAGCTCAAGAGGACAGGGGCCCCAAGAGTACGAGCAGTACTTC.

V usage is TRBV29-1 and J usage is TRBJ1-2; D might be TRBD1 (6 bases). In germline, CDR1 is SQVTM, CDR2 ANQGSEA. This CDR3 is built from 12 residues. V lost 7 bases, J lost 5 bases, and 14 bases lay in between. The CDR3 coding sequence is TGCAGCGCCGCAGGACAGCAGTATGGCTACACCTTC. Translating gives CSAAGQQYGYTF.

This clone occurred once. V and J are TRBV19 and TRBJ2-4; D not certain. The CDR3 has 16 residues. Per germline, CDR1 LNHDA and CDR2 SQIVND (reference sequence). V dropped 5 bases and J dropped 0 bases, with 14 bases sitting between them. This CDR3 is CASSARNLLAKNIQYF. The DNA for the CDR3 is TGTGCCAGTAGTGCCCGAAACCTACTAGCCAAAAACATTCAGTACTTC.

The chain uses TRBV27 and TRBJ2-2; 11 nucleotides agree with TRBD2. V lost 2 bases and J lost 7; bases outside the gene matches: 6. Germline CDR1 and CDR2: MNHEY and SMNVEV (reference sequence). CDR3 length: 16 residues. The CDR3 sequence is CASSLITSGSGGELFF. CDR3 coding DNA: TGTGCCAGCAGTTTAATCACTAGCGGGAGTGGCGGGGAGCTGTTTTTT.

This clone has only a few counts. Other DNA sequences from this sample encode an identical CDR3 as well. The rearrangement joins TRBV5-1 to TRBJ2-1; 7 bases match TRBD2. V gave up 0 bases and J gave up 0 bases; unmatched junction bases: 0. The CDR3 spans 15 residues. Germline CDR1 and CDR2: SGHRS and YFSETQ. CDR3 sequence: CASSLGGSSYNEQFF. CDR3 nucleotides: TGCGCCAGCAGCTTGGGCGGGAGCTCCTACAATGAGCAGTTCTTC.

This chain links TRBV2 with TRBJ2-2; 12 bases map to TRBD2. Looked up from germline, CDR1 is SNHLY and CDR2 is FYNNEI. The CDR3 is 15 residues long. Trimming removed 6 bases from V and 4 bases from J; junction bases left unmatched: 3. CDR3 nucleotides: TGTGCCAGCAGACGACTAGCGGGAGTCACCGGGGAGCTGTTTTTT. Translation gives CASRRLAGVTGELFF. The complete variable domain, with remaining parts taken from reference TRBV2 and TRBJ2-2, reads EPEVTQTPSHQVTQMGQEVILRCVPISNHLYFYWYRQILGQKVEFLVSFYNNEISEKSEIFDDQFSVERPDGSNFTLKIRSTKLEDSAMYFCASRRLAGVTGELFFGEGSRLTVL.

The chain combines TRBV28 with TRBJ1-2; TRBD1 is a possible D gene (5 bases). The CDR3 length is 14 residues. Trimming pared 5 bases from V and 3 bases from J, leaving 13 bases between. The germline gives CDR1 MDHEN, CDR2 SYDVKM. In DNA, the CDR3 is TGTGCCAGCAGTCCGGGGGGATCGTACTATGGCTACACCTTC. It yields the protein CASSPGGSYYGYTF.

This clone was counted a few times. This rearrangement joins TRBV27 to TRBJ2-5; maybe TRBD2 (5 bases). Trimming took off 6 bases at V and 0 bases at J, with 14 bases between the two ends. This CDR3 region has 15 residues. The germline gives CDR1 MNHEY, CDR2 SMNVEV (reference sequence). The CDR3 bases are TGTGCCAGCAGCCTAGCTGTCCAACACCAAGAGACCCAGTACTTC. The encoded protein is CASSLAVQHQETQYF.

The chain recombines TRBV6-2 or TRBV6-3 with TRBJ2-3, with 9 bases aligning to TRBD2. This CDR3 spans 15 amino acids. Germline-derived CDR1 and CDR2 are MNHEY and SVGEGT. J gave up 4 bases and V 6 bases, and 8 bases lay outside the gene matches. The CDR3 nucleotides are TGTGCCAGCAGCTGGTTAGCGGGAGTGTCAGATACGCAGTATTTT. Translating it yields CASSWLAGVSDTQYF.

The chain links TRBV19 to TRBJ2-6; 8 nucleotides agree with TRBD2. Germline V gives CDR1 LNHDA, CDR2 SQIVND (reference sequence). Losses at the gene ends were 3 bases for V and 3 bases for J; bases not matched to a gene: 10. The CDR3 is 18 residues long. In nucleotides, the CDR3 is TGTGCCAGTAGTATCCCCAGGAGCGGGAGTTTTGGGGCCAACGTCCTGACTTTC. Its translation is CASSIPRSGSFGANVLTF.

This chain joins TRBV18 and TRBJ1-1, with 11 bases identical to TRBD1. The CDR3 loop spans 19 amino acids. Germline loops: CDR1 KGHSH, CDR2 LQKENI. V gave up 3 bases and J gave up 0 bases; unmatched junction bases: 12. The DNA for the CDR3 is TGTGCCAGCTCACCGATTGGTGGACAGGGGGCGGCCATGAACACTGAAGCTTTCTTT. Its protein product is CASSPIGGQGAAMNTEAFF.

The chain couples TRBV2 to TRBJ1-2; possibly TRBD1 for D (6 bases). The CDR3 sequence is 15 residues long. Germline CDR1 is SNHLY and CDR2 is FYNNEI. V lost 7 bases and J 4 bases, leaving 19 bases between the germline ends. Here the CDR3 DNA reads TGTGCCAGCAACCAATTTACAGGGCTTGGCTATGGCTACACCTTC. Translation: CASNQFTGLGYGYTF.

The chain carries TRBV9 and TRBJ2-2; D perhaps matches TRBD1 (5 bases). The CDR3 is 13 amino acids. Trimming shortened V by 1 base and J by 5 bases, and 6 bases separated the two germline ends. CDR1 is SGDLS and CDR2 is YYNGEE in the germline V gene. CDR3 amino acids: CASSVSGTGELFF. The DNA for the CDR3 is TGTGCCAGCAGCGTATCAGGGACCGGGGAGCTGTTTTTT.

The chain combines TRBV2 with TRBJ2-2; TRBD2 might be the D (6 bases). Germline lookup yields CDR1 SNHLY and CDR2 FYNNEI. The CDR3 runs 15 residues. Trimming pared 6 bases from V and 7 bases from J, leaving 18 bases between. The CDR3 loop is CASRDRRLEDGELFF. For the CDR3, the DNA is TGTGCCAGCAGGGACCGGAGACTAGAGGACGGGGAGCTGTTTTTT.

The J gene is TRBJ2-4, the V gene TRBV13; 8 positions agree with TRBD2. CDR1 and CDR2 (germline): PRHDT, FYEKMQ (reference sequence). The CDR3 is made up of 15 amino acids. V trimming: 5 bases; J trimming: 6 bases; junction bases outside the gene matches: 9. The CDR3 loop is CASSGSSGTGNIQYF. For the CDR3, the DNA is TGTGCCAGCAGCGGGAGTAGCGGGACCGGAAACATTCAGTACTTC.

The chain carries TRBV27 and TRBJ1-5; 8 bases are shared with TRBD1. Losses at the gene ends were 3 bases for V and 3 bases for J; bases not matched to a gene: 4. Germline lookup yields CDR1 MNHEY and CDR2 SMNVEV (reference sequence). This CDR3 has 15 amino acids. In nucleotides, the CDR3 is TGTGCCAGCAGTTTCGGGGACAGGCCCAATCAGCCCCAGCATTTT. Its protein product is CASSFGDRPNQPQHF.

The chain links TRBV7-2 to TRBJ2-3; 7 bases match TRBD2. J was trimmed by 4 bases and V by 6 bases; bases with no gene match: 10. Looked up from germline, CDR1 is SGHTA and CDR2 is FQGNSA. CDR3 length: 15 amino acids. Here the CDR3 reads CASSIEGGSSDTQYF. As DNA, the CDR3 is TGTGCCAGCAGTATAGAGGGCGGGAGTTCAGATACGCAGTATTTT.